These T cell receptor beta chains were read from a single sample in a study of post-analysis software for immune sequencing data. Each CDR3 protein gets one entry after TCRdb re-called the PCR reads with MiXCR. The sample shows roughly 600,000 distinct CDR3 sequences, roughly 40% of them seen only once. What was sequenced was blood. Receptors were obtained from a girl aged 5 to 17 with multiple sclerosis. Each CDR3 is given with its conserved first and last residue. Fields, in order: clone size, V gene, J gene, D gene, CDR3 protein, CDR3 DNA. D genes are given only for firm matches. Clone size is shown for a subset of rows, as once, few, many or a class of expanded clone.

clone size: few; V gene: TRBV5-1; J gene: TRBJ2-3; D gene: -; CDR3 protein: CASSSDASTDTQYF; CDR3 DNA: TGCGCCAGCAGCTCGGACGCCAGCACAGATACGCAGTATTTT
clone size: -; V gene: TRBV12-3/TRBV12-4; J gene: TRBJ2-3; D gene: TRBD2; CDR3 protein: CASSRSGSGGDTQYF; CDR3 DNA: TGTGCCAGCAGTCGTAGCGGGAGCGGGGGAGATACGCAGTATTTT
clone size: -; V gene: TRBV9; J gene: TRBJ2-3; D gene: -; CDR3 protein: CASSVGDCWARTSTDTQYF; CDR3 DNA: TGTGCCAGCAGCGTAGGGGACTGCTGGGCGCGAACTAGCACAGATACGCAGTATTTT
clone size: -; V gene: TRBV9; J gene: TRBJ1-1; D gene: -; CDR3 protein: CASSENGLMNTEAFF; CDR3 DNA: TGTGCCAGCAGCGAAAACGGCCTCATGAACACTGAAGCTTTCTTT
clone size: -; V gene: TRBV4-2; J gene: TRBJ2-5; D gene: TRBD2; CDR3 protein: CASSQPGLGGETQYF; CDR3 DNA: TGTGCCAGCAGCCAACCGGGACTAGGTGGGGAGACCCAGTACTTC
clone size: -; V gene: TRBV6-4; J gene: TRBJ2-3; D gene: -; CDR3 protein: CASSDSAGTDTQYF; CDR3 DNA: TGTGCCAGCAGTGACTCAGCGGGCACAGATACGCAGTATTTT
clone size: -; V gene: TRBV5-5; J gene: TRBJ1-1; D gene: -; CDR3 protein: CASSSTVLMNTEAFF; CDR3 DNA: TGTGCCAGCAGTTCGACAGTGTTGATGAACACTGAAGCTTTCTTT
clone size: -; V gene: TRBV2; J gene: TRBJ2-3; D gene: -; CDR3 protein: CASSPRPMGYTDTQYF; CDR3 DNA: TGTGCCAGCAGTCCACGTCCTATGGGGTACACAGATACGCAGTATTTT
clone size: -; V gene: TRBV11-2; J gene: TRBJ2-7; D gene: TRBD1; CDR3 protein: CANSFGGQGAREQYF; CDR3 DNA: TGTGCCAACAGCTTCGGAGGACAGGGCGCTAGGGAGCAGTACTTC
clone size: -; V gene: TRBV5-5; J gene: TRBJ2-4; D gene: -; CDR3 protein: CASSLMGPKNIQYF; CDR3 DNA: TGTGCCAGCAGCTTAATGGGTCCTAAAAACATTCAGTACTTC
clone size: -; V gene: TRBV5-1; J gene: TRBJ2-7; D gene: -; CDR3 protein: CASSLGPDISYEQYF; CDR3 DNA: TGCGCCAGCAGCTTGGGACCGGATATCTCCTACGAGCAGTACTTC
clone size: -; V gene: TRBV24-1; J gene: TRBJ2-1; D gene: -; CDR3 protein: CATSDFSTGYSYNEQFF; CDR3 DNA: TGTGCCACCAGTGATTTTTCTACGGGTTACTCCTACAATGAGCAGTTCTTC
clone size: -; V gene: TRBV10-3; J gene: TRBJ2-7; D gene: -; CDR3 protein: CAISEPSGASSYEQYF; CDR3 DNA: TGTGCCATCAGTGAGCCTTCAGGGGCCAGCTCCTACGAGCAGTACTTC
clone size: -; V gene: TRBV3-1; J gene: TRBJ1-6; D gene: TRBD1; CDR3 protein: CASSQDRTGGSPLHF; CDR3 DNA: TGTGCCAGCAGCCAAGACCGGACAGGGGGATCACCCCTCCACTTT
clone size: -; V gene: TRBV7-9; J gene: TRBJ2-7; D gene: -; CDR3 protein: CASIDTRVSYEQYF; CDR3 DNA: TGTGCCAGCATCGACACCAGGGTTTCCTACGAGCAGTACTTC
clone size: -; V gene: TRBV6-5; J gene: TRBJ1-6; D gene: -; CDR3 protein: CASSCSTGGPLHF; CDR3 DNA: TGTGCCAGCAGTTGCTCGACGGGAGGGCCCCTCCACTTT
clone size: few; V gene: TRBV2; J gene: TRBJ2-5; D gene: TRBD2; CDR3 protein: CASRGTSGEETQYF; CDR3 DNA: TGTGCCAGCAGGGGGACTAGCGGGGAAGAGACCCAGTACTTC
clone size: few; V gene: TRBV5-1; J gene: TRBJ2-7; D gene: -; CDR3 protein: CASSRRSESYEQYF; CDR3 DNA: TGCGCCAGCAGCCGCCGGTCAGAATCCTACGAGCAGTACTTC
clone size: -; V gene: TRBV6-5; J gene: TRBJ1-4; D gene: -; CDR3 protein: CASSWRATQNEKLFF; CDR3 DNA: TGTGCCAGCAGTTGGCGGGCAACACAGAATGAAAAACTGTTTTTT
clone size: -; V gene: TRBV5-1; J gene: TRBJ2-4; D gene: TRBD1; CDR3 protein: CASRTTGGDKNIQYF; CDR3 DNA: TGCGCCAGCAGAACGACAGGGGGCGACAAAAACATTCAGTACTTC
clone size: few; V gene: TRBV10-3; J gene: TRBJ1-6; D gene: -; CDR3 protein: CAISEFGAKAPLHF; CDR3 DNA: TGTGCCATCAGTGAGTTTGGAGCAAAGGCACCCCTCCACTTT
clone size: -; V gene: TRBV12-3/TRBV12-4; J gene: TRBJ1-2; D gene: -; CDR3 protein: CASRARGQSYGYTF; CDR3 DNA: TGTGCCAGCAGGGCGAGAGGGCAGTCCTATGGCTACACCTTC
clone size: -; V gene: TRBV7-2; J gene: TRBJ2-6; D gene: -; CDR3 protein: CASSSYLAGADVLTF; CDR3 DNA: TGTGCCAGCAGCTCCTACCTGGCTGGGGCCGACGTCCTGACTTTC
clone size: -; V gene: TRBV3-1; J gene: TRBJ1-2; D gene: -; CDR3 protein: CASSQASQRTYGYTF; CDR3 DNA: TGTGCCAGCAGCCAAGCGTCTCAGCGAACCTATGGCTACACCTTC
clone size: -; V gene: TRBV5-1; J gene: TRBJ2-7; D gene: TRBD1; CDR3 protein: CASSLARDRDHEQYF; CDR3 DNA: TGCGCCAGCAGCTTGGCCAGGGACAGGGACCACGAGCAGTACTTC
clone size: -; V gene: TRBV24-1; J gene: TRBJ2-1; D gene: -; CDR3 protein: CATSDLGDYNEQFF; CDR3 DNA: TGTGCCACCAGTGATTTGGGGGATTACAATGAGCAGTTCTTC
clone size: few; V gene: TRBV29-1; J gene: TRBJ2-7; D gene: -; CDR3 protein: CSVETPQGPYEQYF; CDR3 DNA: TGCAGCGTTGAAACGCCTCAAGGACCCTACGAGCAGTACTTC
clone size: -; V gene: TRBV24-1; J gene: TRBJ2-1; D gene: -; CDR3 protein: CATSDMTGSPLSSYNEQFF; CDR3 DNA: TGTGCCACCAGTGATATGACAGGTTCCCCTCTGAGCTCCTACAATGAGCAGTTCTTC
clone size: -; V gene: TRBV20-1; J gene: TRBJ2-3; D gene: -; CDR3 protein: CSATGGGAPSTDTQYF; CDR3 DNA: TGCAGTGCCACAGGAGGAGGGGCGCCTAGCACAGATACGCAGTATTTT
clone size: few; V gene: TRBV20-1; J gene: TRBJ2-3; D gene: TRBD2; CDR3 protein: CSARLAGGFSLTDTQYF; CDR3 DNA: TGCAGTGCTAGATTAGCGGGAGGGTTTTCATTGACAGATACGCAGTATTTT
clone size: -; V gene: TRBV29-1; J gene: TRBJ2-5; D gene: TRBD2; CDR3 protein: CSVGTSGYQETQYF; CDR3 DNA: TGCAGCGTGGGGACTAGCGGGTACCAAGAGACCCAGTACTTC
clone size: -; V gene: TRBV4-1; J gene: TRBJ2-1; D gene: -; CDR3 protein: CASSQDTGVSSYNEQFF; CDR3 DNA: TGCGCCAGCAGCCAAGACACCGGGGTGAGCTCCTACAATGAGCAGTTCTTC
clone size: -; V gene: TRBV4-1; J gene: TRBJ1-5; D gene: -; CDR3 protein: CASSPSTGTNQPQHF; CDR3 DNA: TGCGCCAGCAGCCCAAGCACAGGTACTAATCAGCCCCAGCATTTT
clone size: -; V gene: TRBV10-3; J gene: TRBJ2-1; D gene: TRBD2; CDR3 protein: CAISDEGGPLDEQFF; CDR3 DNA: TGTGCCATCAGTGACGAGGGAGGGCCGTTAGATGAGCAGTTCTTC
clone size: -; V gene: TRBV5-1; J gene: TRBJ1-6; D gene: -; CDR3 protein: CASSLGDRKAPLHF; CDR3 DNA: TGCGCCAGCAGCTTGGGGGACCGTAAGGCACCCCTCCACTTT
clone size: few; V gene: TRBV29-1; J gene: TRBJ1-5; D gene: TRBD1; CDR3 protein: CSVGTGGQPQHF; CDR3 DNA: TGCAGCGTTGGGACAGGGGGTCAGCCCCAGCATTTT
clone size: -; V gene: TRBV5-5; J gene: TRBJ2-5; D gene: TRBD2; CDR3 protein: CASSSGRGGQETQYF; CDR3 DNA: TGTGCCAGCAGCTCCGGGCGGGGGGGCCAAGAGACCCAGTACTTC
clone size: many; V gene: TRBV5-6; J gene: TRBJ2-7; D gene: -; CDR3 protein: CASSFPRADQYF; CDR3 DNA: TGTGCCAGCAGCTTTCCCAGGGCCGACCAGTACTTC
clone size: -; V gene: TRBV20-1; J gene: TRBJ2-7; D gene: -; CDR3 protein: CSARGPTPYEQYF; CDR3 DNA: TGCAGTGCTAGAGGTCCGACCCCATACGAGCAGTACTTC
clone size: -; V gene: TRBV6-5; J gene: TRBJ2-3; D gene: -; CDR3 protein: CASTNWGTAPDTQYF; CDR3 DNA: TGTGCCAGCACCAACTGGGGCACGGCGCCAGATACGCAGTATTTT
clone size: -; V gene: TRBV20-1; J gene: TRBJ1-4; D gene: -; CDR3 protein: CSASSSWNEKLFF; CDR3 DNA: TGCAGTGCTAGTAGCTCATGGAATGAAAAACTGTTTTTT
clone size: few; V gene: TRBV5-1; J gene: TRBJ2-1; D gene: -; CDR3 protein: CASSSFQGANEQFF; CDR3 DNA: TGCGCCAGCAGCTCCTTCCAGGGTGCAAATGAGCAGTTCTTC
clone size: -; V gene: TRBV11-2; J gene: TRBJ2-5; D gene: -; CDR3 protein: CASRRDSKVETQYF; CDR3 DNA: TGTGCCAGCAGAAGGGACTCAAAGGTGGAGACCCAGTACTTC
clone size: few; V gene: TRBV20-1; J gene: TRBJ1-1; D gene: -; CDR3 protein: CSTPGDLNTEAFF; CDR3 DNA: TGCAGTACGCCGGGGGACTTAAACACTGAAGCTTTCTTT
clone size: -; V gene: TRBV5-1; J gene: TRBJ2-1; D gene: -; CDR3 protein: CASSWDTTYNEQFF; CDR3 DNA: TGCGCCAGCAGCTGGGACACCACCTACAATGAGCAGTTCTTC